The following is a TCR beta chain sequence with its context. This clonotype was seen at least ten times. Its cognate antigen has yet to be identified. Nothing much larger sits one base from this clone, and base qualities are not available. These data belong to a study of early T cells in non-severe SARS-CoV-2 infection (TCRdb year 2021). Background for the entire study: Bulk RNA from unsorted whole blood was used for TCR sequencing, so alpha and beta chains could not be paired.

What the authors observed across the whole study: VDJdb matching was skewed toward anti-spike CD8 responses, so virus-specific expansions were likely underestimated and private and CD4 specificities were missed.

The protocol used for the library was 5' RACE. TCRdb lists the instrument as NextSeq 500. To correct for sequencing error and PCR bias, the TCR library protocol tagged individual cDNA molecules with unique molecular identifiers. Sequencing covered both TCR alpha and beta chains, and within each sample the abundances of alpha and beta sequences were tightly co-correlated. The published analysis was carried out like this. Decombinator V4 was used to annotate the V gene, J gene and CDR3 of the TCR sequences. TCRs were defined as expanded if a significant change between any two time points was detected under a Poisson model with p below 0.0001. Abundances of TCRs were expressed as counts per million after normalisation to the total number of TCRs sequenced in each sample. TRAV1-2 paired with TRAJ12, TRAJ20 or TRAJ33 defined MAIT TCRs, while TRAV10 paired with TRAJ18 defined iNKT TCRs. VDJdb, accessed 1 November 2021, was searched for CMV, EBV and SARS-CoV-2 annotated TCRs, with TCRs annotated for multiple antigens excluded. TCRdb reprocessed the public reads (quality trimming at Q25 with fastp, clone calling with MiXCR) and kept in-frame beta chains. Here each entry gathers all rows of one CDR3 protein and keeps the most common genes and DNA. The authors' filters were not applied to this entry. The sample includes about 50,000 distinct CDR3 sequences, with around 8% observed a single time. The biggest ten clones account for around 4% of the sample.

For this chain, trimming is 0 bases at the V end and 7 bases at the J end, and the number of junction bases without a gene match is 6. Via the germline V gene, CDR1 is SGHRS and CDR2 YFSETQ. The CDR3 runs 15 amino acids, cysteine and phenylalanine included. This entry keeps only the CDR3 DNA: 45 bases, framed from base 1. The study was a case-control design nested within a healthcare worker cohort in London, UK, with weekly nasopharyngeal swab PCR tests and blood sampling. Healthcare workers were recruited between 23 and 31 March 2020, during the week of the UK lockdown, and were followed weekly for up to roughly 15 weeks.

Sequenced material: whole blood. This sequence originates from an adult who was a healthcare worker with PCR-confirmed SARS-CoV-2 infection or an uninfected control (not recorded which). The chain is encoded by TRBV5-1 joined to TRBJ2-1, with 8 junctional bases fitting TRBD2. The encoded CDR3 is CASSLELAEDNEQFF. The nucleotides are TGCGCCAGCAGCTTGGAACTAGCGGAGGATAATGAGCAGTTCTTC.